This T cell receptor (beta chain) was sequenced in a study of shared clonotypes between healthy human individuals. This clone was found once. Naive-designated CD8 cells lacked CD45RO, were positively enriched for CCR7, and omitted terminally differentiated effector memory CD45RA+ cells. A roughly 200 ng quantity of DNA, tens of thousands of T cell genomes, went into the sorted-subset replicate PCRs. TCRdb's table, derived via immunoSEQ multiplex PCR, lists solely in-frame clones and lacks some. Of about 1,800,000 clones detected, about 95% appear once; the ten largest clones hold roughly 1%. There are 15 residues in the CDR3. Germline-derived CDR1 and CDR2 are SGDLS and YYNGEE. The germline V and J ends were trimmed by 4 bases and 3 bases, with 17 bases remaining between them.

Sequenced sample: naive CD8+ T cells sorted from blood. The chain links TRBV9 to TRBJ2-7; weak D call: TRBD2 (5 bases). The origin of this receptor is a man aged 18 to 30 in good health. CDR3 DNA sequence: TGTGCCAGCAGCCTAACCGGTTACGGAGGCTACGAGCAGTACTTC. Encoded protein: CASSLTGYGGYEQYF.